This TCR beta chain was observed in a study of Graves' ophthalmopathy and Graves' hyperthyroidism. Germline V gene lookup returns CDR1 MNHEY and CDR2 SMNVEV (reference sequence). V was trimmed by 6 bases and J by 10 bases, leaving 10 bases between them. This CDR3 spans 12 amino acids. This clonotype was counted only a few times. What it binds is not known. From RNA, the CDR3 regions of TCR beta chains were amplified and sequenced. HTBI primers were used in a first-round RT-PCR, which preceded a second-round multiplex PCR. TCRdb reprocessed the multiplex PCR reads with MiXCR, giving one entry per CDR3 protein. This sample has almost 750,000 distinct CDR3 sequences, with around 40% found just once. Clinicians diagnosed using symptoms, serum thyroxine, TRAb, thyroid ultrasound and orbital computed tomography. PBMCs had their origin in fresh peripheral blood (around 10 ml). General observations from the study: Both an approximately 71% sensitivity and an approximately 76% specificity characterized the model's predictions of ophthalmopathy progression.

This sequence joins TRBV27 and TRBJ1-6; weak D call: TRBD1 (5 bases). The specimen was peripheral blood. The origin of this receptor is an adult man with Graves' ophthalmopathy. The CDR3, as DNA: TGTGCCAGCAGCACCCGGGGGTCACCCCTCCACTTT. Protein sequence: CASSTRGSPLHF.